This T cell receptor beta chain was recorded in a study of T cell repertoires in cytomegalovirus infection. Study details: Matching HLA type and CMV infection were both indicated by public TCR beta signatures. Broader study findings: Across the ex vivo response, the dominant clonotypes were HLA-C-restricted CMV-specific TCR beta clonotypes.

CDR1 is SGHNT, CDR2 YYREEE, per germline (reference sequence). V was pared by 0 bases and J by 0 bases, with 11 bases between. The length of the CDR3 is 16 residues. Using its own MiXCR run on the reads, TCRdb lists one record per CDR3 protein. The data show roughly 190,000 distinct CDR3 sequences, 8.5% to 10% seen once. The table lists this clonotype with a few counts. What it binds is unknown. This receptor was taken from a human donor in good health (CMV status not recorded). Some clones in this sample may be carry-over from other donors' samples. Sequenced sample: PBMCs. J is TRBJ2-3 and V is TRBV5-4; the D gene is possibly TRBD2 (6 bases). The CDR3 loop reads CASSLVGRGSTDTQYF. CDR3 bases: TGTGCCAGCAGCTTGGTGGGGCGGGGTAGCACAGATACGCAGTATTTT.